This T cell receptor (beta chain) appears in the sequencing data of a study of early T cells in non-severe SARS-CoV-2 infection. Trimming shortened V by 5 bases and J by 6 bases, and 14 bases separated the two germline ends. This CDR3 spans 14 amino acids. Germline V gene lookup returns CDR1 SGHDN and CDR2 FVKESK. The table lists this clonotype with a few counts. TCRdb used MiXCR to reprocess the 5' RACE reads, holding one entry per CDR3 protein. The sample shows around 26,000 distinct CDR3 sequences, about 4.4% of them seen only once. The chain uses TRBV14 and TRBJ2-1; possible D gene TRBD2, 5 bases. The TCR was taken from an adult who was a healthcare worker with PCR-confirmed SARS-CoV-2 infection or an uninfected control (not recorded which). Sequenced material: whole blood. CDR3 loop: CASSYGVFINEQFF. CDR3 in DNA: TGTGCCAGCAGCTACGGGGTTTTCATCAATGAGCAGTTCTTC.